The 26 T cell receptor beta chains below were found in one sample sequenced in a study of blood T cell repertoires in COVID-19 (dated by TCRdb to 2019 to 2021). Receptors were amplified or captured by the immunoSEQ multiplex PCR assay. TCRdb took this table from immuneACCESS and kept in-frame rearrangements with V and J called. Such tables lack part of the clones; where checked against another copy, unresolved V genes explain under half of the gap, and the rest is unexplained. This sample comprises about 260,000 clones, about 89% of them detected only once. The top ten constitute approximately 1.6% of the sample. The sample consisted of peripheral blood. Receptor source: a middle-aged woman who had recovered from COVID-19.

The rearrangement links TRBV27 to TRBJ2-7, with 9 bases identical to TRBD2. CDR1 and CDR2 (germline): MNHEY, SMNVEV (reference sequence). J was trimmed by 3 bases and V by 8 bases; bases with no gene match: 8. This CDR3 has 14 amino acids. The CDR3 loop reads CASARGGTRYEQYF. The CDR3 DNA sequence: TGTGCCAGCGCGCGGGGGGGGACCCGCTACGAGCAGTACTTC.

CDR3 coding DNA: TGTGCCAGCAGCCCGGCCGGAGTCCTAGCCAAAAACATTCAGTACTTC. Its translation: CASSPAGVLAKNIQYF. The V call is TRBV5-4, the J call TRBJ2-4; no clear D gene. V was shortened by 4 bases and J by 0 bases, with 14 bases between the two germline ends. This CDR3 has 16 residues. Germline CDR1 reads SGHNT; CDR2 reads YYREEE (reference sequence).

The gene calls are TRBV18 and TRBJ1-1; D unresolved. The V gene's germline CDR1 is KGHSH and CDR2 LQKENI. The CDR3 is 13 residues long. V lost 6 bases and J lost 0, with 8 bases in between. This chain's CDR3 is CASSTLVNTEAFF. The DNA for the CDR3 is TGTGCCAGCTCCACTCTTGTGAACACTGAAGCTTTCTTT. Looking up the rest from reference TRBV18 and TRBJ1-1 gives the full variable domain: NAGVMQNPRHLVRRRGQEARLRCSPMKGHSHVYWYRQLPEEGLKFMVYLQKENIIDESGMPKERFSAEFPKEGPSILRIQQVVRGDSAAYFCASSTLVNTEAFFGQGTRLTVV.

The CDR3 spells CASSLDLNSNQPQHF. CDR3 bases: TGTGCCAGCAGCTTAGACCTTAATAGCAATCAGCCCCAGCATTTT. The chain has TRBV11-2 and TRBJ1-5, with D unresolved. Trimming took 0 bases from V and 0 from J, leaving 6 bases between them. CDR3 length equals 15 residues. CDR1 SGHAT and CDR2 FQNNGV come from the germline V gene.

Written as DNA, the CDR3 is TGTGCCAGCGCCCCGGGGGGGGCAGATACGCAGTATTTT. It translates to CASAPGGADTQYF. This chain joins TRBV7-3 and TRBJ2-3; 8 nucleotides line up with TRBD2. The CDR3 has 13 amino acids. V was pared by 8 bases and J by 4 bases, with 5 bases of the junction left unmatched. Germline CDR1 and CDR2: SGHTA and FQGTGA.

This clone has just one count. The chain is built from TRBV15 and TRBJ2-2; D perhaps matches TRBD2 (5 bases). The V and J ends lost 6 bases and 6 bases respectively, with 11 bases between them. The CDR3 is 13 residues long. The germline CDR1 and CDR2 sequences are LNHNV and YYDKDF (reference sequence). CDR3 residues: CATRKRASGELFF. The CDR3 DNA reads TGTGCCACCAGGAAGAGGGCTTCCGGGGAGCTGTTTTTT.

The gene calls are TRBV9 and TRBJ2-2; D perhaps matches TRBD1 (5 bases). V was trimmed by 0 bases and J by 6 bases, leaving 12 bases between them. Germline values: CDR1 SGDLS, CDR2 YYNGEE. This CDR3 spans 15 amino acids. The CDR3 DNA reads TGTGCCAGCAGCGTAGGGGCTAGGGGTCCCGGGGAGCTGTTTTTT. Amino acid sequence: CASSVGARGPGELFF. Full variable domain (outside the CDR3, taken from reference TRBV9 and TRBJ2-2): DSGVTQTPKHLITATGQRVTLRCSPRSGDLSVYWYQQSLDQGLQFLIQYYNGEERAKGNILERFSAQQFPDLHSELNLSSLELGDSALYFCASSVGARGPGELFFGEGSRLTVL.

V usage is TRBV9 and J usage is TRBJ1-3, with no clear D. V lost 0 bases and J 2 bases, leaving 6 bases between the germline ends. The V gene's germline CDR1 is SGDLS and CDR2 YYNGEE. The CDR3 loop spans 14 amino acids. CDR3 region: CASSVGGTGNTIYF. The CDR3, as DNA: TGTGCCAGCAGCGTAGGAGGAACTGGAAACACCATATATTTT.

This sequence joins TRBV5-6 and TRBJ2-7; a possible D gene is TRBD2 (6 bases). The CDR3 has 14 residues. V lost 2 bases and J lost 3, with 12 bases in between. Germline CDR1 and CDR2: SGHDT and YYEEEE. The CDR3 here is CASSFGGALYEQYF. In nucleotides, the CDR3 is TGTGCCAGCAGCTTCGGGGGTGCCCTCTACGAGCAGTACTTC.

The V call is TRBV29-1, the J call TRBJ2-7, with D perhaps matching TRBD1 (6 bases). The germline CDR1 and CDR2 sequences are SQVTM and ANQGSEA. CDR3 length equals 11 residues. V was cut by 5 bases and J by 6 bases, with 11 bases left in between. For the CDR3, the DNA is TGCAGCGTTCACAGGGCTGGCGAGCAGTACTTC. The encoded protein is CSVHRAGEQYF.

The V and J genes are TRBV6-1 and TRBJ2-2, with a possible D match to TRBD2 (6 bases). CDR3 length: 15 residues. Germline V CDR1 and CDR2: MNHNS, SASEGT. V was cut by 3 bases and J by 1 base, with 9 bases left in between. The CDR3 DNA reads TGTGCCAGCAGTGATCTGCGGGGGAACACCGGGGAGCTGTTTTTT. This codes for CASSDLRGNTGELFF.

J is TRBJ2-7 and V is TRBV5-1, with 8 bases aligning to TRBD2. Looked up from germline, CDR1 is SGHRS and CDR2 is YFSETQ. V was pared by 2 bases and J by 0 bases, with 4 bases of the junction left unmatched. The CDR3 is made up of 15 amino acids. CDR3 residues: CASSFGGVSSYEQYF. The CDR3 DNA reads TGCGCCAGCAGCTTCGGGGGGGTGAGCTCCTACGAGCAGTACTTC.

The chain recombines TRBV4-3 with TRBJ2-7, with D possibly being TRBD2 (7 bases). There are 17 residues in the CDR3. Germline values: CDR1 LGHNA, CDR2 YSLEER. Between the trimmed V and J ends, which lost 0 bases and 3 bases, there was a span of 18 bases. This CDR3 is CASSQEGISGTSYEQYF. CDR3 nucleotides: TGCGCCAGCAGCCAAGAGGGGATCAGCGGGACAAGCTACGAGCAGTACTTC.

The chain carries TRBV5-6 and TRBJ1-3; no reliable D call. CDR3 length: 12 residues. V was pared by 10 bases and J by 4 bases, with 12 bases between. CDR1 SGHDT and CDR2 YYEEEE come from the germline V gene. The CDR3 sequence: CAAGPGGNTIYF. In DNA form, the CDR3 reads TGTGCCGCTGGGCCGGGGGGAAACACCATATATTTT.

V is TRBV3-1 (or the pseudogene TRBV3-2) and J is TRBJ1-1, with no clear D. The CDR3 loop spans 15 amino acids. Trimming shortened V by 1 base and J by 1 base, and 10 bases separated the two germline ends. CDR1 LGHDT and CDR2 YNNKEL come from the germline V gene (reference sequence). In DNA form, the CDR3 reads TGTGCCAGCAGCCAAGGGTCGGGATGGAACACTGAAGCTTTCTTT. It is translated as CASSQGSGWNTEAFF.

The chain has TRBV6-5 and TRBJ1-2, with D possibly matching TRBD1 (6 bases). Trimming cost V 2 bases and J 2 bases, with 15 bases left between them. Per the germline V gene, CDR1 is MNHEY and CDR2 is SVGAGI. The CDR3 is 16 amino acids. CDR3 DNA: TGTGCCAGCAGTTACCGGGGACACTACGACAACTATGGCTACACCTTC. Amino acid sequence: CASSYRGHYDNYGYTF.

The chain links TRBV5-1 to TRBJ2-4, with TRBD1 matching over 7 bases. The germline V gene has CDR1 SGHRS and CDR2 YFSETQ. There are 14 residues in the CDR3. V trimming: 4 bases; J trimming: 7 bases; junction bases outside the gene matches: 8. CDR3 DNA: TGCGCCAGCAGCCTACAGGGGAGAGAGAACATTCAGTACTTC. The encoded protein is CASSLQGRENIQYF.

This clone has a single count. The gene calls are TRBV6-5 and TRBJ2-1; 8 bases are shared with TRBD2. V was clipped by 4 bases and J by 9 bases; unmatched bases: 14. The germline CDR1 and CDR2 sequences are MNHEY and SVGAGI. CDR3 length: 16 residues. CDR3 loop: CASSFTGTRQTGEQFF. The CDR3 nucleotides read TGTGCCAGCAGTTTCACCGGGACTAGGCAGACCGGTGAGCAGTTCTTC.

This clone appeared once. The J gene is TRBJ1-2, the V gene TRBV13, with 8 bases that match TRBD1. The V gene end was trimmed by 5 bases and the J gene end by 4 bases; junction bases not matched to a gene: 6. This CDR3 is 14 amino acids long. Per germline, CDR1 PRHDT and CDR2 FYEKMQ (reference sequence). For the CDR3, the DNA is TGTGCCAGCAGCCCCGGGACAGGAGCCTATGGCTACACCTTC. This translates into CASSPGTGAYGYTF.

This CDR3 is CSVEPGNNQPQHF. As DNA, the CDR3 is TGCAGCGTTGAACCGGGTAACAATCAGCCCCAGCATTTT. V and J are TRBV29-1 and TRBJ1-5; D gene ambiguous. Germline V lookup: CDR1 SQVTM, CDR2 ANQGSEA. Trimming pared 2 bases from V and 3 bases from J, leaving 8 bases between. The CDR3 runs to 13 residues.

The genes are TRBV15 and TRBJ1-2, with D maybe TRBD1 (5 bases). V was clipped by 5 bases and J by 5 bases, with 15 bases between them. Per germline, CDR1 LNHNV and CDR2 YYDKDF (reference sequence). The CDR3 has 14 residues. CDR3 DNA: TGTGCCACCAGCGGGCAGGGAGGAGATTATGGCTACACCTTC. Its translation is CATSGQGGDYGYTF.

V gene TRBV7-9 combines with J gene TRBJ2-7; D uncertain. V was clipped by 7 bases and J by 6 bases, with 16 bases between them. This CDR3 has 13 amino acids. Germline-derived CDR1 and CDR2 are SEHNR and FQNEAQ (reference sequence). CDR3: CASISYVGSEQYF. The CDR3 bases are TGTGCCAGCATCTCCTACGTGGGCTCCGAGCAGTACTTC.

This chain uses TRBV7-9 with TRBJ2-7; a weak D match, TRBD1 (6 bases). The CDR3 extends over 14 amino acids. V was trimmed by 2 bases and J by 6 bases, leaving 14 bases between them. CDR1 SEHNR and CDR2 FQNEAQ come from the germline V gene (reference sequence). CDR3 sequence reads: CASSLNPRGAEQYF. In DNA, the CDR3 is TGTGCCAGCAGCTTAAATCCCAGGGGAGCCGAGCAGTACTTC.

CDR3 protein: CASSSPLAGPSYNEQFF. The CDR3 DNA reads as TGTGCCAGCAGCTCCCCCTTGGCAGGCCCTTCCTACAATGAGCAGTTCTTC. V gene TRBV7-9 combines with J gene TRBJ2-1; D is uncertain. CDR3 length: 17 amino acids. Germline V CDR1 and CDR2: SEHNR, FQNEAQ (reference sequence). V was clipped by 4 bases and J by 1 base, with 17 bases between them.

V usage is TRBV27 and J usage is TRBJ2-1; D is ambiguous. The germline CDR1 and CDR2 sequences are MNHEY and SMNVEV (reference sequence). V lost 4 bases to trimming and J lost 5 bases, with 3 bases between them. CDR3 length: 11 amino acids. As DNA, the CDR3 is TGTGCCAGCAGTTCCGACAATGAGCAGTTCTTC. This translates into CASSSDNEQFF.

By frequency in the sample, this clone is medium-sized. The chain couples TRBV4-1 to TRBJ1-3; D remains ambiguous. The germline V gene has CDR1 MGHRA and CDR2 YSYEKL. Trimming cost V 0 bases and J 6 bases, with 12 bases left between them. The CDR3 has 15 amino acids. CDR3 sequence: CASSQDPGPSNTIYF. In DNA form, the CDR3 reads TGCGCCAGCAGCCAAGATCCAGGTCCCTCAAACACCATATATTTT.